The clone carrying this T cell receptor (beta chain) occurred many times. Its antigen is undetermined. TCRdb analysed the 5' RACE reads with MiXCR anew, one entry per CDR3 protein. Here the sample spans 85,000 to 120,000 distinct CDR3 sequences, over 15% being singletons. The entry originates in a study of T-cell memory formation after mild COVID-19. V shed 3 bases and J 0 bases; nucleotides not matched to a gene: 2. From germline, CDR1 is SGHRS and CDR2 YFSETQ. The CDR3 contains 15 residues. Findings of the study overall: Cross-reactive memory appears to have joined, as suggested by some responding clones showing up in pre-infection memory.

The TCR was taken from an adult woman who had mild COVID-19 (a few samples of this study predate the infection). Cell type and time point are not known. The gene calls are TRBV5-1 and TRBJ1-1; 10 bases fit TRBD1. The specimen sequenced was PBMCs or a T cell subset sorted from them (not recorded which). CDR3: CASSSGQGMNTEAFF. Written as DNA, the CDR3 is TGCGCCAGCAGCTCGGGACAGGGGATGAACACTGAAGCTTTCTTT.